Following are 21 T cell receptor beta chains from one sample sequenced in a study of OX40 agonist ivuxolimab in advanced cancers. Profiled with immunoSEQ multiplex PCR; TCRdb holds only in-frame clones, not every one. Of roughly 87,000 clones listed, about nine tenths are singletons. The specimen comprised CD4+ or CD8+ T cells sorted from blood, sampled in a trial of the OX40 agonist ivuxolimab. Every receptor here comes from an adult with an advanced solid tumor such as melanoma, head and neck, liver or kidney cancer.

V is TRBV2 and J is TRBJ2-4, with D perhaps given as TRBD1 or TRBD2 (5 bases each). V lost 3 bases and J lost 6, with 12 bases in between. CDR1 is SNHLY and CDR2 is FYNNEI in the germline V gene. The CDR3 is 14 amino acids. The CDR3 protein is CASSEGEFGNIQYF. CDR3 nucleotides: TGTGCCAGCAGTGAGGGGGAATTCGGAAACATTCAGTACTTC. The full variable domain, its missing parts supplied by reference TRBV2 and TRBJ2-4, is EPEVTQTPSHQVTQMGQEVILRCVPISNHLYFYWYRQILGQKVEFLVSFYNNEISEKSEIFDDQFSVERPDGSNFTLKIRSTKLEDSAMYFCASSEGEFGNIQYFGAGTRLSVL.

DNA for the CDR3: TGCAGCGACTTTAGCGCAGATACGCAGTATTTT. As protein: CSDFSADTQYF. The genes are TRBV29-1 and TRBJ2-3; D perhaps matches TRBD2 (5 bases). Trimming pared 7 bases from V and 4 bases from J, leaving 9 bases between. From germline, CDR1 is SQVTM and CDR2 ANQGSEA. The length of the CDR3 is 11 residues.

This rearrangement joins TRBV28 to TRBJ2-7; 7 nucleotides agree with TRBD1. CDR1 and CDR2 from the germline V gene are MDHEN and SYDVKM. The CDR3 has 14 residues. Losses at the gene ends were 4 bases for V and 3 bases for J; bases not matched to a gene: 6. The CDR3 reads CASSSPGQNYEQYF. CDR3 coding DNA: TGTGCCAGCAGTTCTCCGGGACAGAACTACGAGCAGTACTTC.

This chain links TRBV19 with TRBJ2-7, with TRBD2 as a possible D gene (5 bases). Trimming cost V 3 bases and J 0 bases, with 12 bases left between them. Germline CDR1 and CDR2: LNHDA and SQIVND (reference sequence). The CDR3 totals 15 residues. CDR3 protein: CASSIKGESSYEQYF. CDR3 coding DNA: TGTGCCAGTAGTATTAAGGGAGAGAGCTCCTACGAGCAGTACTTC.

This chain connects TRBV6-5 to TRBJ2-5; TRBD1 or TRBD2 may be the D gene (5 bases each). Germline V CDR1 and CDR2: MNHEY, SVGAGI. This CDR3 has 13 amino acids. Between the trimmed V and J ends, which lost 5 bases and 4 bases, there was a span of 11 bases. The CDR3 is CASSTGRGETQYF. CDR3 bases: TGTGCCAGCAGTACGGGAAGGGGAGAGACCCAGTACTTC.

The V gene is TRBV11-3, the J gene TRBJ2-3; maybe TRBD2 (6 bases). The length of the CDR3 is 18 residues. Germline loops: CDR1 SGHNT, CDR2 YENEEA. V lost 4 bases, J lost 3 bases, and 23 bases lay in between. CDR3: CASSSGAGPKLGTDTQYF. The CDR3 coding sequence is TGTGCCAGCAGCTCCGGAGCGGGCCCCAAGTTGGGGACAGATACGCAGTATTTT.

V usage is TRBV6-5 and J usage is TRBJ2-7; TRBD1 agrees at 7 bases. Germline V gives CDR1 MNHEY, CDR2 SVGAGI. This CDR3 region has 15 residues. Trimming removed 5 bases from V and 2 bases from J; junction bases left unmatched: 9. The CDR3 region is CASSRGDRATYEQYF. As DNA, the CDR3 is TGTGCCAGCAGTCGGGGAGACAGGGCCACCTACGAGCAGTACTTC.

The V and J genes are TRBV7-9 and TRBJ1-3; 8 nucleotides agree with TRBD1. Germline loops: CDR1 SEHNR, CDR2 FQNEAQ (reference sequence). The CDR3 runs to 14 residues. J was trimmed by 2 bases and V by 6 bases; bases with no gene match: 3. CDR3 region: CASREQGAGNTIYF. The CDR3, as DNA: TGTGCCAGCAGGGAACAGGGGGCTGGAAACACCATATATTTT.

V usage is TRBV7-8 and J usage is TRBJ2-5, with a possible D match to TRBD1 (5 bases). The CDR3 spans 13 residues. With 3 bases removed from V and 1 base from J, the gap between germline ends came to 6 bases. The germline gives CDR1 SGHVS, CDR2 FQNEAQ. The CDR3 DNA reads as TGTGCCAGCAGCTTGGGGCCCCAAGAGACCCAGTACTTC. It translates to CASSLGPQETQYF.

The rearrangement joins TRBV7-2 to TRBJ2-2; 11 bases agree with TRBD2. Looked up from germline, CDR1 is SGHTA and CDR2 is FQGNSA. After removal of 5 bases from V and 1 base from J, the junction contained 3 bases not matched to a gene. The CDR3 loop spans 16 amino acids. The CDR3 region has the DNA TGTGCCAGCAGCACAGGGACTAGCGGGAACACCGGGGAGCTGTTTTTT. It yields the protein CASSTGTSGNTGELFF.

Written as DNA, the CDR3 is TGTGCCAGCAGTGAATTAGGGGGCGAGTCTCCCCCCCTCCACTTT. Its protein product is CASSELGGESPPLHF. J is TRBJ1-6 and V is TRBV2; 7 bases agree with TRBD1. With 2 bases clipped from V and 13 bases from J, the junction kept 11 bases outside the gene matches. The CDR3 sequence is 15 residues long. Germline V gene sequence: CDR1 SNHLY, CDR2 FYNNEI.

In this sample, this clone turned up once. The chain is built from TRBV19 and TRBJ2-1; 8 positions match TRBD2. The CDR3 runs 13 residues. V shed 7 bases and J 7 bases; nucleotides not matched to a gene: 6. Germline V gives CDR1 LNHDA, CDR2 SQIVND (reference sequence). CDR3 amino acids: CASTGGLVNEQFF. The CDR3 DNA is TGTGCCAGTACCGGGGGACTAGTTAATGAGCAGTTCTTC.

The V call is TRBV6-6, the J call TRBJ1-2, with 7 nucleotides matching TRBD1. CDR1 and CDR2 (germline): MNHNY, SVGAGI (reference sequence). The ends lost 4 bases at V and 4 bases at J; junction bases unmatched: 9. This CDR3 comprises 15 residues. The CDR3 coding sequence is TGTGCCAGCAGTTCCTACTTGGGGACAGCCTATGGCTACACCTTC. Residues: CASSSYLGTAYGYTF.

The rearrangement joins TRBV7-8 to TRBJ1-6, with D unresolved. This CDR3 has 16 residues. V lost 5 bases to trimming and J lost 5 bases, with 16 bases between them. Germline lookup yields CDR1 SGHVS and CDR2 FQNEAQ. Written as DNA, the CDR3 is TGTGCCAGCAGCCCCATATTGATTCAAAATAATTCACCCCTCCACTTT. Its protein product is CASSPILIQNNSPLHF.

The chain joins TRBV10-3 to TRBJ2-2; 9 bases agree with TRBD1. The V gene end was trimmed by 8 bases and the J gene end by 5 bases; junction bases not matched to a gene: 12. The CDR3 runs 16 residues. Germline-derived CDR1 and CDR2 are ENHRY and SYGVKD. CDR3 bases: TGTGCCATCTCAGACAAAAGACAGGGGGGGACCGGGGAGCTGTTTTTT. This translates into CAISDKRQGGTGELFF.

CDR3 in amino acids: CASSLARTSYNEQFF. DNA of the CDR3: TGTGCCAGCAGCTTAGCGAGGACTAGCTACAATGAGCAGTTCTTC. This rearrangement joins TRBV7-2 to TRBJ2-1; TRBD2 agrees at 7 bases. CDR1 and CDR2 (germline): SGHTA, FQGNSA. This CDR3 region has 15 residues. Trimming removed 0 bases from V and 3 bases from J; junction bases left unmatched: 2.

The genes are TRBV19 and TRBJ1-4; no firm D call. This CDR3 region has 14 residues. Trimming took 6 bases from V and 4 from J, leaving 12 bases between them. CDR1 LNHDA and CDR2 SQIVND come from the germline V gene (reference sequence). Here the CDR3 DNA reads TGTGCCAGTAGCTGGCAGGCGATTAATGAAAAACTGTTTTTT. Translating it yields CASSWQAINEKLFF.

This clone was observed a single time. As DNA, the CDR3 is TGTGCCAGCAGGGACAGGACCTACAATGAGCAGTTCTTC. Encoded protein: CASRDRTYNEQFF. The J gene is TRBJ2-1, the V gene TRBV28; 7 bases match TRBD1. V lost 6 bases, J lost 2 bases, and 1 base stayed unmatched. CDR3 length equals 13 residues. The germline CDR1 and CDR2 sequences are MDHEN and SYDVKM.

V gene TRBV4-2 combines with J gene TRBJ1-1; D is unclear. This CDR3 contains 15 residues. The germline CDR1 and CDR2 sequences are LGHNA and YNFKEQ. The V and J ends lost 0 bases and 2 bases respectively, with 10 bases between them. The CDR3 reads CASSQDLRPNTEAFF. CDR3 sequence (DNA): TGTGCCAGCAGCCAAGATCTGCGGCCTAACACTGAAGCTTTCTTT.

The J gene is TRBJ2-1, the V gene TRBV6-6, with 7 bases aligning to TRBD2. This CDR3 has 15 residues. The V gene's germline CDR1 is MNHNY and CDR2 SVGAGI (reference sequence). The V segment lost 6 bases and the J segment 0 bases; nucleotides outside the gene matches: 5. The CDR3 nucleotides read TGTGCCAGCAGAGCTAGCGGTCTCTCCTACAATGAGCAGTTCTTC. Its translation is CASRASGLSYNEQFF.

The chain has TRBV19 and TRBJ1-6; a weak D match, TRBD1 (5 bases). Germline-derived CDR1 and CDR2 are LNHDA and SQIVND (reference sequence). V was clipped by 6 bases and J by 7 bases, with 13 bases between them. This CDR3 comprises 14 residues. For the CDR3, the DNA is TGTGCCAGTAGGGTACAGGAACCCAATTCACCCCTCCACTTT. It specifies CASRVQEPNSPLHF. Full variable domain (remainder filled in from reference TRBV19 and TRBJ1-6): DGGITQSPKYLFRKEGQNVTLSCEQNLNHDAMYWYRQDPGQGLRLIYYSQIVNDFQKGDIAEGYSVSREKKESFPLTVTSAQKNPTAFYLCASRVQEPNSPLHFGNGTRLTVT.